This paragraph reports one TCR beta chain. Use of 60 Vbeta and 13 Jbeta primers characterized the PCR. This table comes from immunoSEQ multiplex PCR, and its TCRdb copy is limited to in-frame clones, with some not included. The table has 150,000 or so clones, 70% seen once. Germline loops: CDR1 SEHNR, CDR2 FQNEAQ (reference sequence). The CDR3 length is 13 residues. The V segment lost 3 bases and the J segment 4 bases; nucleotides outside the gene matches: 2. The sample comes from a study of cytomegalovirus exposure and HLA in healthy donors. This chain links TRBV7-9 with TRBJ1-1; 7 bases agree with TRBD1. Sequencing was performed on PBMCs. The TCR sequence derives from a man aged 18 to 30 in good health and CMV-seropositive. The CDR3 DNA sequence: TGTGCCAGCAGCTTGCAGGGGGGCACTGAAGCTTTCTTT. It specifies CASSLQGGTEAFF.